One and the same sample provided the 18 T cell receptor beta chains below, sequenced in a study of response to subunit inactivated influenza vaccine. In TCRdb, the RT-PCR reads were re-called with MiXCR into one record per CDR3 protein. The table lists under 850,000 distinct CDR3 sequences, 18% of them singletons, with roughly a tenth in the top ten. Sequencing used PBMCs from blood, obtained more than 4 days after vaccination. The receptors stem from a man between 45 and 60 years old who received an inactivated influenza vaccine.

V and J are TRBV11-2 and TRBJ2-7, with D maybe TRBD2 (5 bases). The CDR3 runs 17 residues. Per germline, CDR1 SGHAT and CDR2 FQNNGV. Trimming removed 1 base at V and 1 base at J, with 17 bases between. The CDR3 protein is CASSLGLAGFGSYEQYF. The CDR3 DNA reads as TGTGCCAGCAGCTTAGGCCTGGCGGGCTTTGGGTCCTACGAGCAGTACTTC.

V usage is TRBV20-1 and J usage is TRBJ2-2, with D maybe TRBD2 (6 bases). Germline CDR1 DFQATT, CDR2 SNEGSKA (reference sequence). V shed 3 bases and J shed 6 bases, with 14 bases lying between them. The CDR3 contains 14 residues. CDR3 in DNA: TGCAGTGCTAGTGAGGAGGGCCGAGCCGGGGAGCTGTTTTTT. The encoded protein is CSASEEGRAGELFF.

The CDR3 sequence: CASSQQFNTDTQYF. CDR3 DNA sequence: TGTGCCAGCAGCCAACAGTTTAACACAGATACGCAGTATTTT. The rearrangement joins TRBV14 to TRBJ2-3; no reliable D call. Germline CDR1 SGHDN, CDR2 FVKESK. CDR3 length: 14 residues. V gave up 2 bases and J gave up 2 bases, with 8 bases separating them.

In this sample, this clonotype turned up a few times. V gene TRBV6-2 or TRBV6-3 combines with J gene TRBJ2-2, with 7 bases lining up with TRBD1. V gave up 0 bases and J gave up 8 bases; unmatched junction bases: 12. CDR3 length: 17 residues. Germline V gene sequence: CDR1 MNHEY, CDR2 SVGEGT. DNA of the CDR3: TGTGCCAGCAGTTACTCTGTGGGACAGTCCCGCGCGGGGGAGCTGTTTTTT. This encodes CASSYSVGQSRAGELFF.

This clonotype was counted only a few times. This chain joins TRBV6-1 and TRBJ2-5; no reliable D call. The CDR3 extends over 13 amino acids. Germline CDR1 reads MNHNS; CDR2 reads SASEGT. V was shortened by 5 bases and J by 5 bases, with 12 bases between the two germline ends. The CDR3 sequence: CASSQWVWETQYF. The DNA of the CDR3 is TGTGCCAGCAGTCAGTGGGTATGGGAGACCCAGTACTTC.

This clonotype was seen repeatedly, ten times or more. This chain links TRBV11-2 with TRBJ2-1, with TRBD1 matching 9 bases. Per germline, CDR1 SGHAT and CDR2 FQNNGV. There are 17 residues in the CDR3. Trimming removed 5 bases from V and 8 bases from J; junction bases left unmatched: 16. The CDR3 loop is CASSPGQGPSLGHEQFF. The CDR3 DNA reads TGTGCCAGCAGCCCAGGACAGGGGCCCTCCCTCGGTCATGAGCAGTTCTTC.

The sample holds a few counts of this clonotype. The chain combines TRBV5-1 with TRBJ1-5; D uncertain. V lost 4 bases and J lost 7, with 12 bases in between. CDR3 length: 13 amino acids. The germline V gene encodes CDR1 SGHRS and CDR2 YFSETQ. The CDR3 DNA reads TGCGCCAGCAGCATGTCGACGGGGCAGCCCCAGCATTTT. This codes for CASSMSTGQPQHF.

The CDR3 is CASSSPWDSPYEQYF. CDR3 DNA: TGTGCCAGCAGCTCCCCGTGGGACAGCCCCTACGAGCAGTACTTC. The chain couples TRBV7-9 to TRBJ2-7; 7 bases are a match to TRBD1. This CDR3 is 15 amino acids long. Germline trimming cut 4 bases from V and 2 bases from J; bases unmatched to any gene: 8. Germline V gene data show CDR1 as SEHNR and CDR2 as FQNEAQ (reference sequence).

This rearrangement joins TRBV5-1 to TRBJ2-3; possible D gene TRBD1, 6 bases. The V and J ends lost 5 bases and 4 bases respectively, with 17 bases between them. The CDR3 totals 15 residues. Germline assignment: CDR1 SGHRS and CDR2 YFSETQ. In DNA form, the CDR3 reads TGCGCCAGCAGGTTTGGATTAAGGGGGTCAGATACGCAGTATTTT. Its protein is CASRFGLRGSDTQYF.

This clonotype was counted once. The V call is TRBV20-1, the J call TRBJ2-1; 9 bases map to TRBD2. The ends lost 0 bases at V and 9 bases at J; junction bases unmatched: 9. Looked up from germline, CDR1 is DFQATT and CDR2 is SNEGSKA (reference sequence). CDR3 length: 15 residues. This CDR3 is CSARDGAGGAGEQFF. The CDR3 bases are TGCAGTGCTAGAGATGGAGCGGGAGGAGCGGGTGAGCAGTTCTTC.

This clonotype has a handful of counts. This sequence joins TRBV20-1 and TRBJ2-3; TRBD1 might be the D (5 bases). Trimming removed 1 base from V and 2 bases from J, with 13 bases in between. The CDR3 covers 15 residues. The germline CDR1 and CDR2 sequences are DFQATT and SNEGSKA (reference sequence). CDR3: CSARVFDSFTDTQYF. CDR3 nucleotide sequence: TGCAGTGCTAGAGTTTTCGACAGTTTCACAGATACGCAGTATTTT.

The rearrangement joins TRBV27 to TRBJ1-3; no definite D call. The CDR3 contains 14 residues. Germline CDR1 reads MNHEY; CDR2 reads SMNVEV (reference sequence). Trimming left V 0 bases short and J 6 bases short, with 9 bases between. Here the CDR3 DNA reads TGTGCCAGCAGTTTATCAGGGAGGGCAAACACCATATATTTT. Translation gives CASSLSGRANTIYF.

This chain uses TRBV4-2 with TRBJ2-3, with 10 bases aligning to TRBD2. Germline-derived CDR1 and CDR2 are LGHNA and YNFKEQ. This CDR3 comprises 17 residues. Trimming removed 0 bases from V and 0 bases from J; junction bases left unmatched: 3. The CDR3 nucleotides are TGTGCCAGCAGCCAAGATCCAGCGGGGGGGAGCACAGATACGCAGTATTTT. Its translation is CASSQDPAGGSTDTQYF.

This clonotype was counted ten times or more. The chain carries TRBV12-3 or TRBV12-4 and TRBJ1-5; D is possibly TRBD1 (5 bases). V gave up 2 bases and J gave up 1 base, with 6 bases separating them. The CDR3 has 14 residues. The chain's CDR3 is CASSLWGSNQPQHF. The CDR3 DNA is TGTGCCAGCAGTTTATGGGGGAGCAATCAGCCCCAGCATTTT.

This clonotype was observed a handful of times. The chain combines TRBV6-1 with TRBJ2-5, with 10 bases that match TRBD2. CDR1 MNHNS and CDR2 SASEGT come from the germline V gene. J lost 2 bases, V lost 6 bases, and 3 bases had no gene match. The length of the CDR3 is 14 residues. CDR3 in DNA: TGTGCCAGCAGCGGACTAGCGGTTCAAGAGACCCAGTACTTC. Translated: CASSGLAVQETQYF.

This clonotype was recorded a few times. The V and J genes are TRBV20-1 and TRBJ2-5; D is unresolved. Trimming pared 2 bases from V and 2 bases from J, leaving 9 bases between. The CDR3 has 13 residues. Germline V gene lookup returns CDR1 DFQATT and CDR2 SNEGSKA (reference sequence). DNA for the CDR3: TGCAGTGCTAGACCCGCATTACAAGAGACCCAGTACTTC. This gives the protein CSARPALQETQYF.

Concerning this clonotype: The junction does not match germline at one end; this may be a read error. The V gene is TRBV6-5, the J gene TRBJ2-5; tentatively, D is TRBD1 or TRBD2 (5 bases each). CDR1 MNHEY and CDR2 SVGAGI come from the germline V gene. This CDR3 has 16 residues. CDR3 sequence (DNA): TGTGCCAGCAGTGACTCCGGGACCCTTCGACGGGAGACCCAGTACTTC. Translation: CASSDSGTLRRETQYF.

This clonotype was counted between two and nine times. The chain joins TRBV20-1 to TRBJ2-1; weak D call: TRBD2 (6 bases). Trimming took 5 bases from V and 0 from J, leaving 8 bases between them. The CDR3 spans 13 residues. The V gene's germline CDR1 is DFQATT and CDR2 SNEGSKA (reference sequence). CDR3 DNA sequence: TGCAGTGCTCCCGGGAGCTCCTACAATGAGCAGTTCTTC. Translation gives CSAPGSSYNEQFF.